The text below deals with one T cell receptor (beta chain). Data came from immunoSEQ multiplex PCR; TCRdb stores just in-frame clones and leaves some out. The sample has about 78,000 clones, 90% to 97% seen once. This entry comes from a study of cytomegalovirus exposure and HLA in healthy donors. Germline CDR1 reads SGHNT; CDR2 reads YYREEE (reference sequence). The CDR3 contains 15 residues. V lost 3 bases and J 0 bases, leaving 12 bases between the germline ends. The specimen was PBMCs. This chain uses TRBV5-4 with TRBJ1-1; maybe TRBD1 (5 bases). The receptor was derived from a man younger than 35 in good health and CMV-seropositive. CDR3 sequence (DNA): TGTGCCAGCAGCTCCCCTCCGGGGGTGAACACTGAAGCTTTCTTT. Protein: CASSSPPGVNTEAFF.